A selection of T cell receptor beta chains follows, all from one sample in a study of T-cell memory formation after mild COVID-19. In TCRdb, the 5' RACE reads were re-called with MiXCR into one record per CDR3 protein. This sample carries roughly 560,000 distinct CDR3 sequences, around 20% of them seen once, and the ten largest clones take 9.5% to 15%. Material for sequencing was PBMCs or a T cell subset sorted from them (not recorded which). The receptor source for this set is an adult woman who had mild COVID-19 (a few samples of this study predate the infection). Cell type and time point are not known. Each CDR3 is given with its conserved first and last residue. Each record gives: V gene, D gene, clone size, J gene, CDR3 protein, CDR3 DNA. D genes are given only for firm matches. Clone sizes are given selectively: once, few, many, or a class where the clone is expanded.

V gene: TRBV7-8; D gene: NA; clone size: once; J gene: TRBJ1-1; CDR3 protein: CASRLGPGMEGAFF; CDR3 DNA: TGTGCCAGCAGGCTTGGCCCGGGGATGGAAGGAGCTTTCTTT
V gene: TRBV9; D gene: NA; clone size: few; J gene: TRBJ1-1; CDR3 protein: CASSFSVRSSNTEAFF; CDR3 DNA: TGTGCCAGCAGCTTTAGCGTGAGGTCGTCGAACACTGAAGCTTTCTTT
V gene: TRBV5-1; D gene: NA; clone size: many; J gene: TRBJ1-6; CDR3 protein: CASRFDLNSPLHF; CDR3 DNA: TGCGCCAGCAGATTCGATCTCAATTCACCCCTCCACTTT
V gene: TRBV4-3; D gene: TRBD2; clone size: NA; J gene: TRBJ2-2; CDR3 protein: CASSQEASGRAYTGELFF; CDR3 DNA: TGCGCCAGCAGCCAAGAAGCTAGCGGGAGGGCCTACACCGGGGAGCTGTTTTTT
V gene: TRBV12-3/TRBV12-4; D gene: NA; clone size: few; J gene: TRBJ1-1; CDR3 protein: CASRQDMNTEAFF; CDR3 DNA: TGTGCCAGCCGACAGGACATGAACACTGAAGCTTTCTTT
V gene: TRBV4-1; D gene: TRBD1; clone size: few; J gene: TRBJ2-7; CDR3 protein: CASSHPGTAYEQYF; CDR3 DNA: TGCGCCAGCAGCCATCCCGGGACAGCCTACGAGCAGTACTTC
V gene: TRBV7-9; D gene: NA; clone size: NA; J gene: TRBJ2-7; CDR3 protein: CASSFLGQDFDYEQYF; CDR3 DNA: TGTGCCAGCAGCTTTCTCGGTCAGGACTTTGACTACGAGCAGTACTTC
V gene: TRBV2; D gene: TRBD1; clone size: NA; J gene: TRBJ2-1; CDR3 protein: CAGIRDRGPNEQFF; CDR3 DNA: TGTGCCGGCATCCGGGACAGGGGGCCCAATGAGCAGTTCTTC
V gene: TRBV27; D gene: TRBD1; clone size: few; J gene: TRBJ2-7; CDR3 protein: CASSALGGTGQYEQYF; CDR3 DNA: TGTGCCAGCAGCGCCTTGGGGGGGACAGGGCAATACGAGCAGTACTTC
V gene: TRBV12-3/TRBV12-4; D gene: NA; clone size: NA; J gene: TRBJ1-2; CDR3 protein: CASSGPRDILYGYTF; CDR3 DNA: TGTGCCAGCAGCGGCCCCCGGGACATCCTCTATGGCTACACCTTC
V gene: TRBV5-4; D gene: NA; clone size: few; J gene: TRBJ2-1; CDR3 protein: CASSFAQGYEQFF; CDR3 DNA: TGTGCCAGCAGCTTCGCGCAGGGCTATGAGCAGTTCTTC
V gene: TRBV5-1; D gene: TRBD1; clone size: NA; J gene: TRBJ2-1; CDR3 protein: CASSLDRTGGSEQFF; CDR3 DNA: TGCGCCAGCAGCCTGGACAGGACAGGGGGAAGTGAGCAGTTCTTC
V gene: TRBV15; D gene: TRBD1; clone size: few; J gene: TRBJ2-1; CDR3 protein: CATSRGTGGWNEQFF; CDR3 DNA: TGTGCCACCAGCAGAGGGACAGGGGGCTGGAATGAGCAGTTCTTC
V gene: TRBV29-1; D gene: NA; clone size: few; J gene: TRBJ2-3; CDR3 protein: CSGGGDTQYF; CDR3 DNA: TGCAGCGGGGGCGGGGATACGCAGTATTTT